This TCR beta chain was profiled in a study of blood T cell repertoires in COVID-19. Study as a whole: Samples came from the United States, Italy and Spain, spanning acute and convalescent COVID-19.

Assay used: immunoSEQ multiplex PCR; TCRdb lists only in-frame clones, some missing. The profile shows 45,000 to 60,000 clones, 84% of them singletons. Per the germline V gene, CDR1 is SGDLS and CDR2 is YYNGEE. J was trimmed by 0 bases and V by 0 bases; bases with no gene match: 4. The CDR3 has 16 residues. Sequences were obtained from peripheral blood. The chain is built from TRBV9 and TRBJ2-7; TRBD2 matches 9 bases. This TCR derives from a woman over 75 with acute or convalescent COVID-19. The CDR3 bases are TGTGCCAGCAGCGTAGGACTAGCGGAAAGCTCCTACGAGCAGTACTTC. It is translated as CASSVGLAESSYEQYF.